This T cell receptor beta chain was documented in a study of cytomegalovirus exposure and HLA in healthy donors. Study-wide points: One variant, a missense change in DCLRE1C, was linked in a later analysis to TCR beta V- and J-gene trimming. In presence/absence analyses, roughly uniform sequencing depth across donors was assumed. Some highly shared sequence variants likely arose as a pipeline artifact.

PCR used 60 Vbeta primers and 13 Jbeta primers. Generated by immunoSEQ multiplex PCR, the TCRdb table keeps only in-frame clones and is missing some. This table lists 100,000 or so clones. CDR1 is SGHTA and CDR2 is FQGTGA in the germline V gene. The V end lost 5 bases, the J end lost 3 bases, and 12 bases lay between the germline ends. This CDR3 spans 14 amino acids. On this clone: Its matching antigen is unknown.

The material sequenced was PBMCs. The sequence derives from a woman aged 25 to 45 in good health and CMV-seronegative. The genes are TRBV7-3 and TRBJ2-3; possible D gene TRBD2, 6 bases. Here the CDR3 reads CASSDRLGTDTQYF. The CDR3 nucleotides are TGTGCCAGCAGCGACAGACTAGGGACAGATACGCAGTATTTT.